The TCR beta chain described here comes from a study of response to subunit inactivated influenza vaccine. The CDR3 runs to 19 residues. V was clipped by 2 bases and J by 4 bases; unmatched bases: 8. Germline V CDR1 and CDR2: KGHDR, SFDVKD. General observations from the study: Authors proposed each seasonal influenza vaccination draws in few new T cells.

TCRdb reprocessed the RT-PCR reads via MiXCR and lists one record per CDR3 protein. Found here are over 750,000 distinct CDR3 sequences, 21% of them singletons; the top ten hold 10%. This clonotype was observed many times. Its antigen is not known. This TCR derives from a man in his forties or fifties who received an inactivated influenza vaccine. This specimen consisted of PBMCs from blood, obtained more than 4 days after vaccination. This chain uses TRBV24-1 with TRBJ2-2, with 14 bases lining up with TRBD2. The CDR3 coding sequence is TGTGCCACCAGTGATTCAGGGACTAGCGGGAGTATAGGCACCGGGGAGCTGTTTTTT. Residues: CATSDSGTSGSIGTGELFF.